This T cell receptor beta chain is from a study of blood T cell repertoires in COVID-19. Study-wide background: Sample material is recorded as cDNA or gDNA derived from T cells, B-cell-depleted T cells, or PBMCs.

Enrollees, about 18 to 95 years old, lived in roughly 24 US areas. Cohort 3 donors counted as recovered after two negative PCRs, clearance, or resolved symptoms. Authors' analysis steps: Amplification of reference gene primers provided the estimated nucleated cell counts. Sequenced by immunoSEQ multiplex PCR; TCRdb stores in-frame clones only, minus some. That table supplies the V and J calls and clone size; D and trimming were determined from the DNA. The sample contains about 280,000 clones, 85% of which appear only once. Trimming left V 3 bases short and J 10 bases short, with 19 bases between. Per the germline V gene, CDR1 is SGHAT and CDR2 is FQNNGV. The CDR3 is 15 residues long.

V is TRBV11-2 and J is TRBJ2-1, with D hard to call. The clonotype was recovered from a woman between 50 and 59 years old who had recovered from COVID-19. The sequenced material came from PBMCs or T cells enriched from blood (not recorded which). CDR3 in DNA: TGTGCCAGCAGCTTCATCGAGTCAAGCCGTCGAGAGCAGTTCTTC. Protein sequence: CASSFIESSRREQFF.